These 16 T cell receptor beta chains were sequenced from one sample in a study of OX40 agonist ivuxolimab in advanced cancers. TCRdb's table, derived via immunoSEQ multiplex PCR, lists solely in-frame clones and lacks some. Here the sample spans 100,000 to 120,000 clones, roughly 89% being singletons. Sequencing used CD4+ or CD8+ T cells sorted from blood, obtained in a trial of the OX40 agonist ivuxolimab. These receptor sequences come from an adult with an advanced solid tumor such as melanoma, head and neck, liver or kidney cancer.

The chain has TRBV7-9 and TRBJ2-1, with D possibly being TRBD1 (5 bases). V was cut by 0 bases and J by 9 bases, with 18 bases left in between. The germline CDR1 and CDR2 sequences are SEHNR and FQNEAQ (reference sequence). CDR3 length: 16 amino acids. For the CDR3, the DNA is TGTGCCAGCAGCTTAGCGAGTAACAGGCCGGAGCTTGAGCAGTTCTTC. Translation: CASSLASNRPELEQFF.

This chain links TRBV15 with TRBJ2-7; no clear D gene. Trimming took 0 bases from V and 2 from J, leaving 2 bases between them. Germline CDR1 and CDR2: LNHNV and YYDKDF (reference sequence). The CDR3 is 12 amino acids. This chain's CDR3 is CATSRDTYEQYF. CDR3 bases: TGTGCCACCAGCAGAGACACCTACGAGCAGTACTTC.

The CDR3 protein is CASSRERRETQYF. CDR3 DNA: TGTGCCAGCAGTCGAGAGAGAAGAGAGACCCAGTACTTC. This chain joins TRBV7-2 and TRBJ2-5; no firm D call. The germline gives CDR1 SGHTA, CDR2 FQGNSA. V gave up 6 bases and J gave up 4 bases, with 12 bases separating them. CDR3 size: 13 residues.

The chain recombines TRBV4-3 with TRBJ1-1; no clear D gene. CDR3 length equals 13 residues. Germline loops: CDR1 LGHNA, CDR2 YSLEER. Trimming removed 2 bases at V and 5 bases at J, with 9 bases between. The DNA of the CDR3 is TGCGCCAGCAGCCAATCCCTGGAAACTGAAGCTTTCTTT. This encodes CASSQSLETEAFF.

To note about this clone: Compared with germline, one end of the junction differs, possibly owing to a read error. This chain links TRBV15 with TRBJ1-4, with unresolved D. The CDR3 spans 12 residues. Germline CDR1 LNHNV, CDR2 YYDKDF (reference sequence). This CDR3 reads CATSRDLEKLFF. The CDR3 DNA reads as TGTGCCACCAGCCGAGACCTTGAAAAACTGTTTTTT.

The chain couples TRBV2 to TRBJ1-5; D possibly corresponds to TRBD1 (6 bases). Deletions cut 7 bases from V and 6 bases from J, with 22 bases between. The CDR3 runs 16 residues. In germline, CDR1 is SNHLY, CDR2 FYNNEI. This CDR3 is CASTPQGGTAFQPQHF. CDR3 bases: TGTGCCAGCACTCCTCAAGGGGGGACGGCCTTTCAGCCCCAGCATTTT.

The V and J genes are TRBV28 and TRBJ1-5; 8 nucleotides match TRBD1. J was trimmed by 2 bases and V by 5 bases; bases with no gene match: 8. The germline gives CDR1 MDHEN, CDR2 SYDVKM. CDR3 length: 16 residues. CDR3 residues: CASSPFGQGGNQPQHF. DNA for the CDR3: TGTGCCAGCAGTCCATTCGGACAGGGAGGCAATCAGCCCCAGCATTTT.

The chain carries TRBV27 and TRBJ1-2; the D is unclear. There are 13 residues in the CDR3. The V gene lost 3 bases and the J gene lost 8 bases, with 13 bases spanning the gap. From germline, CDR1 is MNHEY and CDR2 SMNVEV (reference sequence). CDR3 protein: CASSLNAGRGYTF. CDR3 coding DNA: TGTGCCAGCAGTTTGAATGCAGGACGAGGCTACACCTTC.

The chain carries TRBV25-1 and TRBJ2-7; no clear D gene. CDR3 length: 15 amino acids. Germline V gene lookup returns CDR1 MGHDK and CDR2 SYGVNS. Trimming left V 2 bases short and J 6 bases short, with 17 bases between. The DNA of the CDR3 is TGTGCCAGCAGTGAACCGCATTACACTAAAGGCGAGCAGTACTTC. Its protein product is CASSEPHYTKGEQYF.

V usage is TRBV14 and J usage is TRBJ2-2, with D unclear. The CDR3 is 13 residues long. Per the germline V gene, CDR1 is SGHDN and CDR2 is FVKESK. V dropped 1 base and J dropped 6 bases, with 6 bases sitting between them. CDR3 in DNA: TGTGCCAGCAGCCAAGCCATTGCCGGGGAGCTGTTTTTT. This gives the protein CASSQAIAGELFF. The full variable domain, rest sourced from reference TRBV14 and TRBJ2-2, is EAGVTQFPSHSVIEKGQTVTLRCDPISGHDNLYWYRRVMGKEIKFLLHFVKESKQDESGMPNNRFLAERTGGTYSTLKVQPAELEDSGVYFCASSQAIAGELFFGEGSRLTVL.

This sequence joins TRBV27 and TRBJ1-1, with 7 positions matching TRBD1. The CDR3 sequence is 14 residues long. The germline gives CDR1 MNHEY, CDR2 SMNVEV (reference sequence). V shed 3 bases and J 4 bases; nucleotides not matched to a gene: 5. The chain's CDR3 is CASSLVRGLTEAFF. DNA for the CDR3: TGTGCCAGCAGTTTGGTAAGGGGGCTCACTGAAGCTTTCTTT.

V and J are TRBV7-2 and TRBJ1-2; D is unresolved. The CDR3 is made up of 12 amino acids. Trimming cost V 5 bases and J 10 bases, with 14 bases left between them. Germline assignment: CDR1 SGHTA and CDR2 FQGNSA. The CDR3 is CASSEEVPNYTF. The CDR3, as DNA: TGTGCCAGCAGCGAAGAAGTGCCCAACTACACCTTC.

V is TRBV7-2 and J is TRBJ1-2; D is unclear. Germline V gene data show CDR1 as SGHTA and CDR2 as FQGNSA. V was pared by 1 base and J by 7 bases, with 4 bases between. The CDR3 totals 11 residues. The CDR3 nucleotides are TGTGCCAGCAGCTTAGTCGGTGGCTACACCTTC. Its translation is CASSLVGGYTF.

V gene TRBV28 combines with J gene TRBJ1-2; D gene ambiguous. V dropped 3 bases and J dropped 7 bases, with 15 bases sitting between them. The CDR3 covers 14 residues. Germline CDR1 is MDHEN and CDR2 is SYDVKM. CDR3 DNA sequence: TGTGCCAGCAGTTTGGTAACCCGTGGACTTGGCTACACCTTC. Translation gives CASSLVTRGLGYTF.

The chain couples TRBV5-5 to TRBJ2-3; 7 positions match TRBD2. The ends lost 3 bases at V and 4 bases at J; junction bases unmatched: 8. The CDR3 loop spans 15 amino acids. The germline CDR1 and CDR2 sequences are SGHKS and YYEKEE (reference sequence). CDR3 region: CASSYGTTDPDTQYF. The CDR3 coding sequence is TGTGCCAGCAGCTACGGGACTACTGATCCAGATACGCAGTATTTT.

The CDR3 nucleotides read TGTGCCAGCAGCGACAGTGCCTACGAGCAGTACTTC. This gives the protein CASSDSAYEQYF. The chain recombines TRBV28 with TRBJ2-7, with a possible D match to TRBD1 (5 bases). With 6 bases removed from V and 2 bases from J, the gap between germline ends came to 8 bases. This CDR3 comprises 12 residues. Looked up from germline, CDR1 is MDHEN and CDR2 is SYDVKM.